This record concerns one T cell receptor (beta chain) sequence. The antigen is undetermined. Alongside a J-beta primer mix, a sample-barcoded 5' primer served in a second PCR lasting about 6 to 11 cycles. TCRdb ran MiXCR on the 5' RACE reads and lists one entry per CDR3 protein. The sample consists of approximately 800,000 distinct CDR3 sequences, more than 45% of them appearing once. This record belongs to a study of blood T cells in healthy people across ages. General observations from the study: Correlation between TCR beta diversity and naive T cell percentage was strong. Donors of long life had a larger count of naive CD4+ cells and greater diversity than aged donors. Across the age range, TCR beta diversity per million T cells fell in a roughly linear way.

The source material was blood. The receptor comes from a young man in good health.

The CDR3, as DNA: TGTGCCAGCAGTTACTCGGGCGGAAGACTGAACACTGAAGCTTTCTTT. Amino acid sequence: CASSYSGGRLNTEAFF. The chain uses TRBV6-5 and TRBJ1-1; unclear D gene. The germline V and J ends were trimmed by 0 bases and 0 bases, with 11 bases remaining between them. In germline, CDR1 is MNHEY, CDR2 SVGAGI. This CDR3 is 16 amino acids long.